The 25 T cell receptor beta chains below were found in one sample sequenced in a study of T cell responses to AZD1222 COVID-19 vaccine. Assay used: immunoSEQ multiplex PCR; TCRdb lists only in-frame clones, some missing. The sample has some 120,000 clones, over 85% seen once. This material consisted of peripheral blood, taken on day 0 of AZD1222 vaccination. The source is an adult in good health.

This chain joins TRBV2 and TRBJ2-1, with D perhaps matching TRBD2 (5 bases). Trimming pared 4 bases from V and 6 bases from J, leaving 16 bases between. The germline V gene encodes CDR1 SNHLY and CDR2 FYNNEI. The CDR3 is made up of 15 amino acids. The CDR3 DNA sequence: TGTGCCAGCAGTGCAGAGGCGAGCGGTAGCAATGAGCAGTTCTTC. It codes for CASSAEASGSNEQFF.

The chain employs TRBV5-4 and TRBJ1-3; a possible D gene is TRBD1 (6 bases). The CDR3 sequence is 15 residues long. Deletions cut 2 bases from V and 0 bases from J, with 9 bases between. Germline loops: CDR1 SGHNT, CDR2 YYREEE (reference sequence). This CDR3 is CASSLGTHSGNTIYF. The CDR3, as DNA: TGTGCCAGCAGCTTAGGGACACACTCTGGAAACACCATATATTTT.

V gene TRBV30 combines with J gene TRBJ1-5; possible D gene TRBD1, 5 bases. This CDR3 has 13 amino acids. Germline V gene sequence: CDR1 GTSNPN, CDR2 SVGIG (reference sequence). V lost 0 bases and J 4 bases, leaving 7 bases between the germline ends. For the CDR3, the DNA is TGTGCCTGGAGTGTGGAGGGGAATCAGCCCCAGCATTTT. Amino acids: CAWSVEGNQPQHF.

CDR3 in DNA: TGCGCCAGCAGCTTTATGACAGGGGGGACGGAGACCCAGTACTTC. Translated, it gives CASSFMTGGTETQYF. V and J are TRBV5-1 and TRBJ2-5; 9 bases fit TRBD1. The germline gives CDR1 SGHRS, CDR2 YFSETQ. V lost 2 bases, J lost 5 bases, and 7 bases stayed unmatched. The CDR3 contains 15 residues.

The chain has TRBV5-6 and TRBJ1-2, with D hard to call. Germline CDR1 SGHDT, CDR2 YYEEEE. CDR3 length equals 15 residues. Between the trimmed V and J ends, which lost 1 base and 7 bases, there was a span of 17 bases. CDR3 bases: TGTGCCAGCAGCTTGATACGTGCGGTTGTCGCTGGCTACACCTTC. This gives the protein CASSLIRAVVAGYTF.

This chain connects TRBV24-1 to TRBJ2-5; tentatively, D is TRBD1 (5 bases). The V and J ends lost 1 base and 5 bases respectively, with 16 bases between them. The germline V gene encodes CDR1 KGHDR and CDR2 SFDVKD. This CDR3 has 16 amino acids. CDR3 nucleotides: TGTGCCACCAGTGATTTAACTCCAGGGTTTTTGGAGACCCAGTACTTC. This encodes CATSDLTPGFLETQYF.

This clone was detected once. V and J are TRBV28 and TRBJ1-5; 8 nucleotides align to TRBD1. V gave up 9 bases and J gave up 3 bases; unmatched junction bases: 13. This CDR3 is 16 amino acids long. In germline, CDR1 is MDHEN, CDR2 SYDVKM. CDR3 in amino acids: CASHRQGQNNNQPQHF. CDR3 nucleotide sequence: TGTGCCAGTCACAGACAGGGGCAAAATAACAATCAGCCCCAGCATTTT.

V usage is TRBV10-1 and J usage is TRBJ2-3, with D possibly matching TRBD2 (5 bases). This CDR3 comprises 15 residues. V was pared by 4 bases and J by 3 bases, with 14 bases between. Germline V CDR1 and CDR2: WNHNN, SYGVQD (reference sequence). The CDR3 nucleotides read TGCGCCAGCAGTGGCCGGGAAGGGAGAACAGATACGCAGTATTTT. This sequence encodes CASSGREGRTDTQYF.

This clone has only a few counts. The chain combines TRBV6-4 with TRBJ1-6; D is uncertain. CDR1 is MRHNA and CDR2 is SNTAGT in the germline V gene. V gave up 2 bases and J gave up 5 bases, with 4 bases separating them. The CDR3 covers 13 residues. The CDR3 sequence is CASSDRDNSPLHF. The CDR3 DNA reads as TGTGCCAGCAGTGACAGGGATAATTCACCCCTCCACTTT.

The chain recombines TRBV6-5 with TRBJ2-7, with 8 bases matching TRBD2. The V segment lost 6 bases and the J segment 4 bases; nucleotides outside the gene matches: 8. The CDR3 sequence is 14 residues long. CDR1 and CDR2 from the germline V gene are MNHEY and SVGAGI. The CDR3: CASRERGMSYEQYF. CDR3 sequence (DNA): TGTGCCAGCAGGGAGCGGGGGATGTCTTACGAGCAGTACTTC.

The chain couples TRBV4-1 to TRBJ1-1; D is perhaps TRBD1 (5 bases). Germline V gives CDR1 MGHRA, CDR2 YSYEKL. Trimming removed 2 bases from V and 4 bases from J, with 11 bases in between. The CDR3 consists of 14 residues. The CDR3 nucleotides read TGCGCCAGCAGCCAAACGACAGTCGCCACTGAAGCTTTCTTT. Translation gives CASSQTTVATEAFF.

This clone showed up just a few times. This rearrangement joins TRBV7-8 to TRBJ1-1; TRBD1 agrees at 7 bases. The V and J ends lost 8 bases and 2 bases, in that order; junction bases with no gene match: 5. Germline assignment: CDR1 SGHVS and CDR2 FQNEAQ. The CDR3 totals 13 residues. CDR3 DNA sequence: TGTGCCAGCCGAGGACAGGCCAACACTGAAGCTTTCTTT. Its protein product is CASRGQANTEAFF.

In this sample, this clone is medium-sized (0.01 to 0.1%). The rearrangement joins TRBV5-8 to TRBJ2-2; no reliable D call. Trimming removed 0 bases from V and 5 bases from J, with 8 bases in between. Germline V gene sequence: CDR1 SGHTS, CDR2 YDEGEE. The CDR3 is made up of 14 amino acids. CDR3 nucleotide sequence: TGTGCCAGCAGCTTGGGTCCAGAGACCGGGGAGCTGTTTTTT. It is translated as CASSLGPETGELFF. Full variable domain (remainder filled in from reference TRBV5-8 and TRBJ2-2): EAGVTQSPTHLIKTRGQQATLRCSPISGHTSVYWYQQALGLGLQFLLWYDEGEERNRGNFPPRFSGRQFPNYSSELNVNALELEDSALYLCASSLGPETGELFFGEGSRLTVL.

V gene TRBV6-2 or TRBV6-3 combines with J gene TRBJ1-5; unclear D gene. Per germline, CDR1 MNHEY and CDR2 SVGEGT. The ends were cut back, 5 bases at V and 0 bases at J, with 14 bases in the middle. The CDR3 is made up of 16 amino acids. The CDR3 nucleotides read TGTGCCAGCAGTAAACCCCTTGGGTATAGCAATCAGCCCCAGCATTTT. This translates into CASSKPLGYSNQPQHF.

CDR3 residues: CASSPGDTGELFF. The CDR3 DNA reads as TGTGCCAGCAGTCCGGGCGACACCGGGGAGCTGTTTTTT. The chain recombines TRBV12-3 or TRBV12-4 with TRBJ2-2; D not resolved. The length of the CDR3 is 13 residues. With 5 bases removed from V and 3 bases from J, the gap between germline ends came to 7 bases.

Comments on this clone: Within the sample, other DNA sequences also encode this same CDR3. V usage is TRBV24-1 and J usage is TRBJ2-1; D is possibly TRBD2 (5 bases). V was shortened by 6 bases and J by 1 base, with 9 bases between the two germline ends. The germline gives CDR1 KGHDR, CDR2 SFDVKD. This CDR3 contains 14 residues. The CDR3 loop reads CATSPGGSYNEQFF. The DNA of the CDR3 is TGTGCCACCAGTCCCGGAGGTTCCTACAATGAGCAGTTCTTC.

V and J are TRBV5-1 and TRBJ1-4, with D possibly TRBD1 on 5 matching bases. The germline CDR1 and CDR2 sequences are SGHRS and YFSETQ. This CDR3 is built from 13 residues. V dropped 2 bases and J dropped 12 bases, with 14 bases sitting between them. CDR3 DNA: TGCGCCAGCAGCTTTAGCCGGGGCGGTGAACTGTTTTTT. Amino acid sequence: CASSFSRGGELFF.

The chain carries TRBV5-1 and TRBJ2-5; 8 bases are a match to TRBD1. This CDR3 has 13 residues. Per the germline V gene, CDR1 is SGHRS and CDR2 is YFSETQ. The J segment lost 5 bases and the V segment lost 7 bases, leaving 7 bases of the junction unmatched. CDR3 loop: CASAVTGEETQYF. CDR3 DNA sequence: TGCGCCAGCGCCGTGACAGGGGAGGAGACCCAGTACTTC.

This rearrangement joins TRBV3-1 (or the pseudogene TRBV3-2) to TRBJ1-1; no clear D. The CDR3 extends over 13 amino acids. Germline loops: CDR1 LGHDT, CDR2 YNNKEL (reference sequence). The ends were cut back, 4 bases at V and 1 base at J, with 7 bases in the middle. CDR3 nucleotides: TGTGCCAGCAGCCGTGGGAGGAACACTGAAGCTTTCTTT. Translated: CASSRGRNTEAFF.

This clone appeared a few times. The genes are TRBV11-1 and TRBJ1-1; D remains ambiguous. Germline V gene sequence: CDR1 SGHAT, CDR2 FQDESV (reference sequence). CDR3 length equals 13 residues. Between the trimmed V and J ends, which lost 0 bases and 6 bases, there was a span of 8 bases. CDR3 amino acids: CASSLAVYSEAFF. Written as DNA, the CDR3 is TGTGCCAGCAGCTTAGCGGTTTATTCTGAAGCTTTCTTT.

The chain carries TRBV6-1 and TRBJ1-5, with 8 nucleotides matching TRBD1. With V trimmed by 3 bases and J by 7 bases, 11 bases remained unmatched. Germline V gene sequence: CDR1 MNHNS, CDR2 SASEGT. The CDR3 consists of 16 residues. As DNA, the CDR3 is TGTGCCAGCAGTGACCAGGACAGGGTCGGGATGCAGCCCCAGCATTTT. It specifies CASSDQDRVGMQPQHF.

The chain carries TRBV19 and TRBJ1-2; D gene unclear. This CDR3 spans 13 amino acids. The germline gives CDR1 LNHDA, CDR2 SQIVND (reference sequence). The ends were cut back, 3 bases at V and 2 bases at J, with 7 bases in the middle. The CDR3 nucleotides read TGTGCCAGTAGTATTCGATCCAACTATGGCTACACCTTC. It yields the protein CASSIRSNYGYTF.

This clone came up once. The chain links TRBV19 to TRBJ2-2, with D uncertain. The CDR3 is 15 residues long. Germline CDR1 reads LNHDA; CDR2 reads SQIVND (reference sequence). V was clipped by 1 base and J by 10 bases, with 16 bases between them. CDR3 coding DNA: TGTGCCAGTAGTATAGGACTTACCGGGCTCGCGGAGCTGTTTTTT. Residues: CASSIGLTGLAELFF.

The rearrangement links TRBV7-2 to TRBJ2-7, with 8 bases matching TRBD2. Germline trimming cut 1 base from V and 3 bases from J; bases unmatched to any gene: 5. This CDR3 region has 15 residues. Per the germline V gene, CDR1 is SGHTA and CDR2 is FQGNSA. In DNA, the CDR3 is TGTGCCAGCAGCTTAGGAGGCGGGGGGTTCTACGAGCAGTACTTC. This translates into CASSLGGGGFYEQYF.

The V and J genes are TRBV4-2 and TRBJ2-1, with TRBD2 identical over 8 bases. CDR3 length equals 15 residues. Germline V CDR1 and CDR2: LGHNA, YNFKEQ. Germline trimming cut 4 bases from V and 6 bases from J; bases unmatched to any gene: 8. CDR3: CASSPRGTSPNEQFF. CDR3 DNA: TGTGCCAGCAGCCCTCGCGGGACTAGTCCCAATGAGCAGTTCTTC.